Listed here is a single TCR beta chain. Its antigen is not known. The data stem from a study of shared clonotypes between healthy human individuals. Findings of the study overall: Shared clonotypes across all four donors exceeded non-shared ones in generation probability. Naive subsets generally had larger estimated richness than memory subsets.

The length of the CDR3 is 13 residues. V shed 1 base and J 11 bases; nucleotides not matched to a gene: 5. CDR1 is MNHEY and CDR2 is SVGAGI in the germline V gene. Clones were read by immunoSEQ multiplex PCR, and TCRdb kept only the in-frame ones, dropping some. The sample lists nearly 1,000,000 clones, approximately 80% occurring once. The clonotype comes from a man between 18 and 29 years old in good health. What was sequenced was memory CD4+ T cells sorted from blood. As for subset: CD45RA-negative fraction. The chain employs TRBV6-5 and TRBJ1-1; the match to TRBD1 covers 9 bases. In nucleotides, the CDR3 is TGTGCCAGCAGTTACTTACAGGGGGCGCGGGCTTTCTTT. Its protein product is CASSYLQGARAFF.